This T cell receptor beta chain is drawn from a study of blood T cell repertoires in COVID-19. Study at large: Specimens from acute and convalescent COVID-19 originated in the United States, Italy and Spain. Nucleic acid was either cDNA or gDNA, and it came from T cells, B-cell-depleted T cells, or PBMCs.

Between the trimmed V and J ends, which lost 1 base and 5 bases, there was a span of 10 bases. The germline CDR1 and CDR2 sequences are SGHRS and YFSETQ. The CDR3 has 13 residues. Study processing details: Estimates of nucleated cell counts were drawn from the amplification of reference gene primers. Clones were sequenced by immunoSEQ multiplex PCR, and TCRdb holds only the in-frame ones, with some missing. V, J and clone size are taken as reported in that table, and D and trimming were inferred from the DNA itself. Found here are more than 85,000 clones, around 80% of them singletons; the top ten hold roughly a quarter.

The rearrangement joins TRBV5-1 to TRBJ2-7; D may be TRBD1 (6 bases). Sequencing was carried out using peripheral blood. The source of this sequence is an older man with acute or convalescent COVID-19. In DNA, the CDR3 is TGCGCCAGCAGCTTGCCAGGGGCCCACGAGCAGTACTTC. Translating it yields CASSLPGAHEQYF.